This T cell receptor (beta chain) was documented in a study of blood T cell repertoires in COVID-19 (dated by TCRdb to 2020 to 2021). Looking at the study overall: Samples covering the acute and convalescent phases of COVID-19 were provided by collaborators in the United States, Italy and Spain. Deeply sampled blood TCRbeta repertoires from subjects exposed to, actively infected with, or recovered from COVID-19 were included in the dataset. HLA class I and class II types, where available, came from metadata supplied by the sample provider rather than from assay-based typing. The repertoires were released in a freely available public database meant as a resource for research on the immune response to SARS-CoV-2. The prospective study material was composed of cDNA or gDNA derived from T cells, B-cell-depleted T cells, or PBMCs. Samples were obtained from the ongoing ImmuneRACE study (first 160 participants) and from 1,000 to 1,500 subjects provided by 6 global collaborators. A de-identified subject ID, COVID-19 status, age in years and sex were almost always included in the sample metadata. What the study reported, not specific to this receptor: How much clinical and demographic metadata was included differed by source and by participant, and the metadata was provided uncurated.

Between the V and J ends, shortened by 2 bases and 0 bases respectively, the junction contains 11 bases. Sequences MNHEY (CDR1) and SMNVEV (CDR2) are obtained from the germline V gene (reference sequence). Measured from the cysteine to the phenylalanine, the CDR3 is 16 residues long. The entry retains the CDR3 DNA only, 48 bases that are in frame from base 1. The immunoSEQ Assay, a bias-controlled multiplex PCR, was used to amplify TCRbeta CDR3 regions from genomic DNA. The authors' pipeline ran thus. The number of nucleated cells in each sample was estimated from the amplification of reference gene primers within the assay. To quantify the absolute abundance of each unique TCRbeta CDR3 rearrangement, sequence reads were collapsed and filtered. For each sample, productive Simpson clonality was calculated by taking the square root of Simpson's diversity index across productive rearrangements. TCRdb provides this immuneACCESS table in a form limited to in-frame rearrangements. Some clones are lacking; in checked studies, under half of them reflect an unresolved V gene, and why the rest are absent is not known. Clone size and V and J calls were adopted from that table, with D and trimming inferred from the DNA. The sample yields 200,000 to 250,000 clones; roughly four fifths were counted once. Of the sample, about 1.3% falls within the top ten clones.

Enrolling through a virtual design, the prospective study's participants ranged in age from roughly 18 to 89 years and lived across some 23 United States geographic areas. To assign participants to cohorts, the prospective study relied on clinical history that participants themselves reported in a screening survey and a study questionnaire. In the prospective study, whole blood, serum and a nasopharyngeal or oropharyngeal swab were collected from each participant by mobile phlebotomists. Participants in the prospective study had the option to provide additional blood draws and questionnaires over a roughly 2-month period. Before DNA extraction, blood samples from the prospective study were shipped at room temperature or frozen. A word on this clone: Its antigen is still unknown. No much larger clone is present one base from it, and per-base qualities are unavailable.

This TCR derives from a woman aged 40 to 55 with acute COVID-19. The chain uses TRBV27 and TRBJ2-1, with the D gene too uncertain to name. Sequenced material: PBMCs or T cells enriched from blood (not recorded which). The CDR3 here reads CASSLGWSGSYNEQFF. Here is the DNA: TGTGCCAGCAGTTTAGGGTGGTCGGGCTCCTACAATGAGCAGTTCTTC.